Sequencing of this T cell receptor beta chain was carried out in a study of blood T cell repertoires in COVID-19 (dated by TCRdb to 2019 to 2021). The study in broad terms: Samples covering the acute and convalescent phases of COVID-19 were provided by collaborators in the United States, Italy and Spain. The material from the prospective study consisted of cDNA or gDNA derived from T cells, B-cell-depleted T cells, or PBMCs. Deeply sampled blood TCRbeta repertoires from subjects exposed to, actively infected with, or recovered from COVID-19 were included in the dataset. The repertoires were made available in a free public database intended to serve as a resource for research on the immune response to SARS-CoV-2. The samples were drawn from the first 160 participants of the ongoing ImmuneRACE study and from about 1,200 subjects provided by 6 global collaborators. Sample metadata almost always included a de-identified subject ID, COVID-19 status, age in years and sex. HLA class I and class II types, where available, came from metadata supplied by the sample provider rather than from assay-based typing. The study at large found these results: How much clinical and demographic metadata was included differed by source and by participant, and the metadata was provided uncurated.

TCRbeta CDR3 regions were amplified from genomic DNA using the immunoSEQ Assay, a bias-controlled multiplex PCR. The authors' analysis ran thus. Nucleated cell counts per sample were estimated from amplification of reference gene primers within the assay. To quantify the absolute abundance of each unique TCRbeta CDR3 rearrangement, sequence reads were collapsed and filtered. For each sample, productive Simpson clonality was calculated as the square root of Simpson's diversity index across productive rearrangements. The source is immuneACCESS, and TCRdb retained only in-frame sequences with V and J called. Part of the clones is not carried over; for the studies checked, unresolved V genes explain less than half of this, and the remainder is unexplained. Clone size and the V and J calls come from that table; the DNA yielded D and trimming. This sample gives roughly 79,000 clones in total; roughly 87% of them show up just once. Clones ranked in the top ten supply about 5.3% of the sample.

Notes on this clone: The antigen it binds to is not known. No clone much larger than this one lies a single base away; base qualities are absent.

The CDR3 runs 13 amino acids, cysteine and phenylalanine included. CDR3 DNA only is kept here, 39 bases in frame from base 1. Looking up the germline V gene yields CDR1 MNHEY and CDR2 SVGAGI. From V the trimming removes 4 bases and from J it removes 8 bases, while the gene matches leave 6 bases of the junction unaccounted for. Each collaborating institution followed its own protocols to collect whole blood in K2EDTA tubes. For TCRbeta analysis, collaborator samples were shipped as frozen whole blood, as isolated PBMCs, or as DNA extracted from either sample type. The V gene is TRBV6-5 and the J gene is TRBJ1-2; 8 bases in the junction line up with TRBD1. The sequence was obtained from a woman aged 80 or older with active or convalescent COVID-19. The source material was peripheral blood. The DNA reads as follows: TGTGCCAGCAGTTCCGGACAGGGTCGGGGCTACACCTTC. This yields the protein CASSSGQGRGYTF.